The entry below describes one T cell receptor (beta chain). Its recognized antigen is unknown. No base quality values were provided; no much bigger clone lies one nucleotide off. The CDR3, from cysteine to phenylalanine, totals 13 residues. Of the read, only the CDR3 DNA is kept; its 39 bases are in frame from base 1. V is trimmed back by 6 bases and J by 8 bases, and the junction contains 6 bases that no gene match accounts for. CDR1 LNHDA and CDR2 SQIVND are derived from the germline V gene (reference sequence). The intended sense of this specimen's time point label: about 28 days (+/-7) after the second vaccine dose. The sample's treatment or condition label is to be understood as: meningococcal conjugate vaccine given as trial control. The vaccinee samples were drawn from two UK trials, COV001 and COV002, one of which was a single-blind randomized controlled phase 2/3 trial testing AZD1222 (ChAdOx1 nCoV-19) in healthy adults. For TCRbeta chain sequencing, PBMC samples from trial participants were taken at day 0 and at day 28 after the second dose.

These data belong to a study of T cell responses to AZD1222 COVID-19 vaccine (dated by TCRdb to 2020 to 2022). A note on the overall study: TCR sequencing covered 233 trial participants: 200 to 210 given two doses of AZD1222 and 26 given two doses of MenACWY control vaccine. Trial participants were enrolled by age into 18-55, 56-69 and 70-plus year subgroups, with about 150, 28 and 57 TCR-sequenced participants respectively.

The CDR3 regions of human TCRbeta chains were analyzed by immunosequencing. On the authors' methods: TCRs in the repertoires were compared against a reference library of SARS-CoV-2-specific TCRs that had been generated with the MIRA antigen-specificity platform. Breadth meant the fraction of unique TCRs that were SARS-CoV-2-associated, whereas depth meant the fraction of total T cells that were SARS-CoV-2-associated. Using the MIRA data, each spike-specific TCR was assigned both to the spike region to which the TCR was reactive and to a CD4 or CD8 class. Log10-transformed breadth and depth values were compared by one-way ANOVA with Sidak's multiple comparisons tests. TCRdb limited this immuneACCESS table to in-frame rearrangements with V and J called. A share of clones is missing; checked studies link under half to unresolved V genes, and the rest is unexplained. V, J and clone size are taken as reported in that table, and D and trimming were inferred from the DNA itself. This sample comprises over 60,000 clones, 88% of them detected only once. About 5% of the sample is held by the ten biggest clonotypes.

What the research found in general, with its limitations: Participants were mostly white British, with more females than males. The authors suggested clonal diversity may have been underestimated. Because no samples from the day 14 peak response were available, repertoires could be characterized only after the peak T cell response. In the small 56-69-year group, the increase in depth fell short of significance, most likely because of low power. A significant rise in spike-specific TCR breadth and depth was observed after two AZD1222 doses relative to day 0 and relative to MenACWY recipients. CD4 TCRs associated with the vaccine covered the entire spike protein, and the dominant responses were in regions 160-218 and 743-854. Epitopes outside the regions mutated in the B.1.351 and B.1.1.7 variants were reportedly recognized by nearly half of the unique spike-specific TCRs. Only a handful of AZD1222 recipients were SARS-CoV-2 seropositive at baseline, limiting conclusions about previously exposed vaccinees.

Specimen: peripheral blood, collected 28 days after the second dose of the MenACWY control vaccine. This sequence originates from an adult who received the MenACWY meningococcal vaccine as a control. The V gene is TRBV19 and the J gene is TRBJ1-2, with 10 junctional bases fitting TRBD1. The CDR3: CASSSGTGVGYTF. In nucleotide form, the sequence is TGTGCCAGTAGCTCCGGGACAGGGGTAGGCTACACCTTC.